The subject of this entry is one T cell receptor (beta chain). Time point defined: peripheral blood 6 weeks after treatment start. Sequenced by immunoSEQ multiplex PCR; TCRdb stores in-frame clones only, minus some. The sample holds 120,000 or so clones; around 86% are singletons and the top ten take roughly 2.3%. Germline-derived CDR1 and CDR2 are MNHEY and SMNVEV (reference sequence). CDR3 length: 15 residues. V was cut by 5 bases and J by 3 bases, with 13 bases left in between. The sample comes from a study of PD-L1 blockade in urothelial cancer. The sequence was collected from a man aged 45-60 years with urothelial cancer. Sequences were derived from PBMCs, sampled around atezolizumab (anti-PD-L1) treatment. The rearrangement uses TRBV27 and TRBJ1-4, with a possible D match to TRBD1 (6 bases). CDR3 residues: CASSPAGAANEKLFF. The DNA for the CDR3 is TGTGCCAGCAGTCCCGCGGGGGCCGCTAATGAAAAACTGTTTTTT.